This TCR beta chain was sequenced in a study of blood T cell repertoires in COVID-19. About the research overall: Sample material is recorded as cDNA or gDNA derived from T cells, B-cell-depleted T cells, or PBMCs.

In the authors' methods: Scientists estimated how many nucleated cells there were by amplifying reference gene primers. Using immunoSEQ multiplex PCR, the repertoire was profiled, and TCRdb retains in-frame clones only, with some absent. V, J and clone size were drawn from that table, and D and trimming were deduced from the DNA. Among about 14,000 clones listed, 83% were seen once. CDR1 and CDR2 (germline): LNHDA, SQIVND (reference sequence). The CDR3 runs to 16 residues. Deletions cut 1 base from V and 5 bases from J, with 17 bases between. This TCR derives from an older woman with acute or convalescent COVID-19. The sequencing input was peripheral blood. This rearrangement joins TRBV19 to TRBJ1-1, with D possibly being TRBD1 (5 bases). In DNA form, the CDR3 reads TGTGCCAGTAGTATAGTAGTCGGAGGGGCTAGAACTGAAGCTTTCTTT. Amino acid sequence: CASSIVVGGARTEAFF.